The rows below give T cell receptor beta chains drawn from one sample of a study of early T cells in non-severe SARS-CoV-2 infection. TCRdb recomputed calls from the 5' RACE reads with MiXCR, one row per CDR3 protein. The table shows about 64,000 distinct CDR3 sequences, with about 10% occurring only once. Specimen: whole blood, collected at baseline. Source of these receptors: an adult who was a healthcare worker with PCR-confirmed SARS-CoV-2 infection or an uninfected control (not recorded which). Both conserved end residues are part of each CDR3. D genes are given only for firm matches. The size field is filled for only some rows; it gives once, few, many or a size class.

>TRBV5-6|few|-|TRBJ1-1
TGTGCCAGCAGCCCGCGCGCATCAGGGGCCACTGAAGCTTTCTTT
CASSPRASGATEAFF
>TRBV7-8|many|TRBD2|TRBJ2-1
TGTGCCAGCAGCTTACGCACTAGCGGGGTAAGAAGGAATGAGCAGTTCTTC
CASSLRTSGVRRNEQFF
>TRBV11-2|-|-|TRBJ1-2
TGTGCCAGCAGCTTAATACGGGGCTATGGCTACACCTTC
CASSLIRGYGYTF
>TRBV19|few|-|TRBJ1-1
TGTGCCAGTAGTGAACTAGGGGGAATGAACACTGAAGCTTTCTTT
CASSELGGMNTEAFF
>TRBV27|-|-|TRBJ1-6
TGTGCCAGCAGTGTTGACTGGAAAGGGAATTCACCCCTCCACTTT
CASSVDWKGNSPLHF
>TRBV4-2|-|TRBD2|TRBJ2-3
TGTGCCAGCAGCCAAGAGGGACGGGGGGGCCCAGATACGCAGTATTTT
CASSQEGRGGPDTQYF
>TRBV30|-|-|TRBJ2-7
TGTGCCTCACAGAGCTCCTACGAGCAGTACTTC
CASQSSYEQYF
>TRBV3-1|few|-|TRBJ2-5
TGTGCCAGCAGCCAAGGGACGACCCCAGAGACCCAGTACTTC
CASSQGTTPETQYF
>TRBV7-9|few|-|TRBJ1-2
TGTGCCAGCAGCTCGGATGGCGCGGGGGATGCTAACTATGGCTACACCTTC
CASSSDGAGDANYGYTF
>TRBV9|few|-|TRBJ2-3
TGTGCCAGCAGCGCGGGACCCGGCACAGATACGCAGTATTTT
CASSAGPGTDTQYF
>TRBV30|-|-|TRBJ1-2
TGTGCCTCTAGGACAGAACCTAACTATGGCTACACCTTC
CASRTEPNYGYTF
>TRBV7-2|few|-|TRBJ2-7
TGTGCCAGCAGCCCTCCCGGACAATCCTACGAGCAGTACTTC
CASSPPGQSYEQYF
>TRBV7-2|-|TRBD1|TRBJ2-5
TGTGCCAGCAGCCGGGACAGGGGTTGGGAGACCCAGTACTTC
CASSRDRGWETQYF
>TRBV7-9|-|-|TRBJ2-1
TGTGCCAGCAGCTTAGCGCTACGGGGGAAGGCTGGGAATGAGCAGTTCTTC
CASSLALRGKAGNEQFF
>TRBV11-2|few|-|TRBJ1-5
TGTGCCAGCAGCTTAGAGCACGGCAATCAGCCCCAGCATTTT
CASSLEHGNQPQHF
>TRBV10-3|few|TRBD1|TRBJ1-2
TGTGCCATCAGTCCGACAGGGGGCTTGGAGGGCTACACCTTC
CAISPTGGLEGYTF
>TRBV19|-|-|TRBJ2-2
TGTGCCAGTAGTCCCAGACCCGGGACAAAGGGCGGGGAGCTGTTTTTT
CASSPRPGTKGGELFF
>TRBV24-1|-|-|TRBJ1-1
TGTGCCACCCTCGAACGGGGGATGAGGGGTGAAGCTTTCTTT
CATLERGMRGEAFF
>TRBV2|many|TRBD2|TRBJ2-5
TGTGCCAGCAGTTCTACGGCTAGCGGGGACCAAGAGACCCAGTACTTC
CASSSTASGDQETQYF
>TRBV11-2|few|TRBD2|TRBJ2-5
TGTGCCAGCAGCCCCGACCCGGGAGGCCATAGGGACCAGTACTTC
CASSPDPGGHRDQYF
>TRBV6-6|few|TRBD1|TRBJ2-2
TGTGCCAGCAGTCGACAGGGACAGAACACCGGGGAGCTGTTTTTT
CASSRQGQNTGELFF
>TRBV10-3|many|TRBD1|TRBJ2-6
TGTGCCATCAGTCCGGGACAGGGGAAGTCTGGGGCCAACGTCCTGACTTTC
CAISPGQGKSGANVLTF
>TRBV20-1|many|-|TRBJ2-1
TGCAGTGCCCGGAACTGGCGCTCCTACAATGAGCAGTTCTTC
CSARNWRSYNEQFF
>TRBV20-1|-|-|TRBJ2-7
TGCAGTGCTAGGTCCTTCAGGGGATCGGGGGAGCAGTACTTC
CSARSFRGSGEQYF
>TRBV7-8|-|TRBD2|TRBJ2-1
TGTGCCAGCATATCGACTAGCGGGGGATCCGAGCAGTTCTTC
CASISTSGGSEQFF
>TRBV9|-|TRBD2|TRBJ2-1
TGTGCCAGCAGCGTAGAAAGCGGGGTCGCGTCGAATGAGCAGTTCTTC
CASSVESGVASNEQFF
>TRBV7-6|few|TRBD2|TRBJ2-2
TGTGCCAGCAGCTTGGGTCTAGCGGGGGAGTTGGGCACCGGGGAGCTGTTTTTT
CASSLGLAGELGTGELFF
>TRBV7-9|many|TRBD1|TRBJ1-3
TGTGCCAGCAGCCGATCCGGGACAGCTGGAAACACCATATATTTT
CASSRSGTAGNTIYF
>TRBV29-1|few|TRBD1|TRBJ1-2
TGCAGCGTCGACGGGACAGGGCCCTATGGCTACACCTTC
CSVDGTGPYGYTF
>TRBV7-6|many|-|TRBJ1-4
TGTGCCAGCAGCGATCCCTGGGCGGCTAATGAAAAACTGTTTTTT
CASSDPWAANEKLFF
>TRBV29-1|many|-|TRBJ1-1
TGCAGCGTTCCCGGCTGGGGAAGGGGGGAGAACACTGAAGCTTTCTTT
CSVPGWGRGENTEAFF
>TRBV20-1|many|-|TRBJ1-1
TGCAGTGCTAGAGTCCCGCTGCGGGATACTGAAGCTTTCTTT
CSARVPLRDTEAFF
>TRBV6-2/TRBV6-3|many|TRBD2|TRBJ2-3
TGTGCCAGCAGTTACACTAGCGGGGGGGCAGATACGCAGTATTTT
CASSYTSGGADTQYF
>TRBV7-2|-|-|TRBJ1-1
TGTGCCAGCAACCCTGCCACGATCACTGAAGCTTTCTTT
CASNPATITEAFF
>TRBV4-3|few|-|TRBJ1-4
TGCGCCAGCAGCCAAGATGTATCTAATGAAAAACTGTTTTTT
CASSQDVSNEKLFF
>TRBV6-6|few|-|TRBJ1-1
TGTGCCAGCAGGACTAGCACTGAAGCTTTCTTT
CASRTSTEAFF
>TRBV12-3/TRBV12-4|many|-|TRBJ2-7
TGTGCCAGCAGTCCCCCGGGACACGTTAACTACGAGCAGTACTTC
CASSPPGHVNYEQYF
>TRBV5-6|-|-|TRBJ1-1
TGTGCCAGCACCTTAATGAACACTGAAGCTTTCTTT
CASTLMNTEAFF
>TRBV5-1|-|-|TRBJ2-7
TGCGCCAGCAGCTTTCTAGCGAACTCCTACGAGCAGTACTTC
CASSFLANSYEQYF
>TRBV18|-|TRBD1|TRBJ1-2
TGTGCCAGCTCACCAGGGACAGAATACTCTGGCTACACCTTC
CASSPGTEYSGYTF
>TRBV20-1|-|-|TRBJ2-7
TGCAGTGCCGAAGCCCCAGGGGACTCCTACGAGCAGTACTTC
CSAEAPGDSYEQYF
>TRBV10-3|-|-|TRBJ2-5
TGTGCCATCAGGGACTGGGAGACCCAGTACTTC
CAIRDWETQYF
>TRBV2|few|-|TRBJ2-3
TGTGCCAGCCGTCTGGGTGTGGATACGCAGTATTTT
CASRLGVDTQYF
>TRBV3-1|-|-|TRBJ1-1
TGTGCCAGCAGCCTCCCGGAGACTGAAGCTTTCTTT
CASSLPETEAFF
>TRBV29-1|few|-|TRBJ2-5
TGCAGCGCCGCCCGGACCGAAGAGACCCAGTACTTC
CSAARTEETQYF
>TRBV25-1|few|-|TRBJ1-1
TGTGCCAGCAGTGATTCCCGTTTTAGAGGGAACACTGAAGCTTTCTTT
CASSDSRFRGNTEAFF
>TRBV6-5|few|-|TRBJ2-2
TGTGCCAGCAGCACGGGACGGGAGACCGGGGAGCTGTTTTTT
CASSTGRETGELFF
>TRBV5-1|many|-|TRBJ1-3
TGCGCCAGCAGCTTTTGGGCAGGGACGACCTCTGGAAACACCATATATTTT
CASSFWAGTTSGNTIYF
>TRBV25-1|few|TRBD1|TRBJ2-7
TGTGCCAGCAGTGAATTGGGGAGGACAGGGGGTCACGAGCAGTACTTC
CASSELGRTGGHEQYF
>TRBV9|many|-|TRBJ1-4
TGTGCCAGCAGCGGCGGCGGTTCTAATGAAAAACTGTTTTTT
CASSGGGSNEKLFF
>TRBV2|-|-|TRBJ1-6
TGTGCCAGCACTGGGGACCGCCGAGGGTTTGGTTCACCCCTCCACTTT
CASTGDRRGFGSPLHF
>TRBV30|few|-|TRBJ1-1
TGTGCCTGGAGTTGGGGGATGAACACTGAAGCTTTCTTT
CAWSWGMNTEAFF
>TRBV7-6|few|-|TRBJ2-7
TGTGCCAGCAGCTTAGATGAGGGGACGGAGCAGTACTTC
CASSLDEGTEQYF